This T cell receptor beta chain comes out of a study of beta chain features in type 1 diabetes. Study-wide findings and caveats: TCRB CDR3 length was moderately but significantly reduced in all four CD4+ subsets of Type 1 diabetes patients. The VDJ junctions of type 1 diabetes patients carried fewer insertions and more deletions.

The authors reverse transcribed all of the isolated RNA, so sequencing captured expressed TCRB transcripts. Naive, central memory and regulatory T cell samples produced a mean of roughly 3.8 million reads. Data came from immunoSEQ multiplex PCR; TCRdb stores just in-frame clones and leaves some out. This sample has 360,000 or so clones, with roughly a fifth found just once. Details on this clone: The target antigen is unknown.

Germline CDR1 reads DFQATT; CDR2 reads SNEGSKA (reference sequence). V was trimmed by 6 bases and J by 14 bases, leaving 16 bases between them. The CDR3 has 10 amino acids. CD4+ naive, central memory, regulatory and stem cell-like memory cells were sorted via CD45RO/CCR7/CD25/CD127/CD95/CD27. Material for sequencing was naive CD4+ T cells from blood. The source of this sequence is a woman aged 18-29 years in good health. This chain links TRBV20-1 with TRBJ1-2, with a tentative D call TRBD1 (6 bases). CDR3 bases: TGCAGTGCCTTGGACAGATCAAATACCTTC. This sequence encodes CSALDRSNTF.